The sequence of this T cell receptor (beta chain) was determined in a study of blood T cells in healthy people across ages. A second PCR, run for about 7 to 12 cycles, used a sample-barcoded 5' primer plus a J-beta primer mix. MiXCR, applied by TCRdb to the 5' RACE reads, yields one record per CDR3 protein. The sample lists around 500,000 distinct CDR3 sequences, around 50% occurring once. Sequenced material: blood. The receptor's source is a man at least 80 years old in good health.

The CDR3 protein is CSARNWEATYEQYF. The CDR3 DNA sequence: TGCAGTGCTAGAAATTGGGAGGCTACGTACGAGCAGTACTTC. This chain joins TRBV20-1 and TRBJ2-7; tentative D call: TRBD2 (6 bases). CDR1 is DFQATT, CDR2 SNEGSKA, per germline (reference sequence). This CDR3 comprises 14 residues. Trimming pared 2 bases from V and 4 bases from J, leaving 15 bases between.